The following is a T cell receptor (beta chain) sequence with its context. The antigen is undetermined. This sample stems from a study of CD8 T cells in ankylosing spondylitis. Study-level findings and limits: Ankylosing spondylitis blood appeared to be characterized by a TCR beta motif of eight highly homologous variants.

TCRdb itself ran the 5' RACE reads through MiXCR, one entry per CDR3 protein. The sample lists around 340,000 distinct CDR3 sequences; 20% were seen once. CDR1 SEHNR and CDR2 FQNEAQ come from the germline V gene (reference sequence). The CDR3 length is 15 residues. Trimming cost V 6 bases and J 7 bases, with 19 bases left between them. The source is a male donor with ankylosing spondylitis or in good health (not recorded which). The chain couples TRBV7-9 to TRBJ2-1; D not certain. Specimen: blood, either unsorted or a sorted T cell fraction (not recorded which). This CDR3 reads CASSPTVFEANEQFF. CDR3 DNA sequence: TGTGCCAGCAGTCCCACTGTATTCGAGGCGAATGAGCAGTTCTTC.